This entry lists 20 T cell receptor delta chains sequenced from one sample in a study of γδ T cells in repeated Plasmodium falciparum infection. Flow sorting of PBMC yielded separate Vgamma9/Vdelta2+ and Vdelta2-negative gammadelta T cell populations for bulk repertoire analysis. TCRdb re-identified clones in the multiplex PCR reads via CATT. The sample has 85,000 to 100,000 delta-chain clones; 0.75% to 1% are singletons. The sample taken for sequencing was gamma-delta T cells from blood. These receptors were taken from a pool of human donors (malaria-infected and uninfected, not separated).

There are a few counts of this clone. TCRdb attributes to this sequence the protein of a much larger clone, which differs from the DNA translation at residue 4; a read error is likely, and the protein displayed is translated from the DNA. The V gene is TRDV1, the J gene TRDJ1; possibly TRDD1, TRDD2 or TRDD3 for D (5 bases each). Since TCRdb gives no J gene, matching the DNA to germline was used here to assign it. Germline CDR1 reads TSWWSYY; CDR2 reads QGS. The CDR3 loop spans 16 amino acids. CDR3 loop: CALEEIFHPGTDKLIF. Written as DNA, the CDR3 is TGTGCTCTTGAGGAAATCTTCCATCCTGGGACCGATAAACTCATCTTT.

This clone was recorded a few times. The mismatch at residue 11 between this DNA's translation and the TCRdb protein of a much larger clone likely reflects a read error; the protein shown is translated from the DNA. The J gene is TRDJ1, the V gene TRDV2, with 13 bases fitting TRDD3. In the absence of a J gene in TCRdb, the DNA was matched to germline to assign it here. After removal of 3 bases from V and 4 bases from J, the junction contained 16 bases not matched to a gene. The length of the CDR3 is 19 residues. The germline gives CDR1 GEAIGNYY, CDR2 EKD. The CDR3 loop reads CACDALLGDTDRLSDKLIF. The CDR3 DNA reads TGTGCCTGTGACGCTCTACTGGGGGATACGGACCGATTGAGCGATAAACTCATCTTT.

This clone was seen just once. This rearrangement joins TRDV1 to TRDJ1, with 8 bases matching TRDD3. Germline matching of the DNA provided the J gene here, since TCRdb leaves it blank. The germline gives CDR1 TSWWSYY, CDR2 QGS. Trimming at V came to 1 base and at J to 0 bases, leaving 10 bases not matched to a gene. This CDR3 comprises 18 residues. For the CDR3, the DNA is TGTGCTCTTGGGGAACCCACCTCCGGGATACGAAACACCGATAAACTCATCTTT. As protein: CALGEPTSGIRNTDKLIF.

Concerning this clone itself: Translating this DNA gives a protein that differs at residue 8 from the TCRdb one, which belongs to a much larger clone; a read error is likely, and the protein shown is this translation. The chain carries TRDV2 and TRDJ1; no definite D call. Because TCRdb records no J gene, it was assigned here through a match of the DNA to germline. The CDR3 has 17 amino acids. Looked up from germline, CDR1 is GEAIGNYY and CDR2 is EKD. V was clipped by 2 bases and J by 4 bases, with 22 bases between them. This chain's CDR3 is CACDKILSLTRGDKLIF. The CDR3 coding sequence is TGTGCCTGTGACAAGATCCTGTCACTAACCCGGGGCGATAAACTCATCTTT.

This clone has just a few counts. TCRdb pairs this DNA with a much larger clone's protein that differs at residue 14, likely a read error; the protein shown was translated from the DNA. This chain connects TRDV1 to TRDJ1; a weak D match, TRDD3 (5 bases). Germline V gene data show CDR1 as TSWWSYY and CDR2 as QGS. The CDR3 length is 16 residues. The CDR3 DNA follows: TGTGCTCTTGGGGACCCTCCCTTGGGGCTCACCGATAAACACATCTTT. Its translation is CALGDPPLGLTDKHIF.

This clone was seen a few times. A far bigger clonotype differs at one base, so this is likely a read error. The sample has other DNA sequences that encode this CDR3 too. This chain links TRDV1 with TRDJ2, with D possibly TRDD3 on 5 matching bases. Germline matching of the DNA provided the J gene here, since TCRdb leaves it blank. The V gene's germline CDR1 is TSWWSYY and CDR2 QGS. CDR3 length: 19 residues. V lost 0 bases, J lost 5 bases, and 22 bases lay in between. CDR3: CALGELDRPGDTVTAQLFF. DNA of the CDR3: TGTGCTCTTGGGGAACTAGATCGTCCTGGAGATACAGTCACAGCACAACTCTTCTTT.

This clone was seen many times. Other nucleotide sequences from this sample produce the same CDR3. The rearrangement links TRDV1 to TRDJ1; 13 bases align to TRDD3. CDR3 length: 21 residues. V lost 6 bases to trimming and J lost 0 bases; unmatched junction nucleotides: 19. Germline V gives CDR1 TSWWSYY, CDR2 QGS. The CDR3 nucleotides read TGTGCTCTTGGACTGGTTTCGCCTACTGGGGGATACGCACCGTACACCGATAAACTCATCTTT. Residues: CALGLVSPTGGYAPYTDKLIF.

This clone occurred a few times. The mismatch at residue 7 between this DNA's translation and the TCRdb protein of a much larger clone likely reflects a read error; the protein shown is translated from the DNA. This chain uses TRDV1 with TRDJ1; no clear D. The J gene is absent in TCRdb and was assigned here via DNA matching to germline. With 2 bases removed from V and 0 bases from J, the gap between germline ends came to 13 bases. The CDR3 sequence is 16 residues long. CDR1 is TSWWSYY and CDR2 is QGS in the germline V gene. The CDR3 coding sequence is TGTGCTCTTGGGGAAATCGGAACGTACAACACCGATAAACTCATCTTT. As protein: CALGEIGTYNTDKLIF.

This clone occurred a few times. The likely explanation is a read error, given a far larger clone one base away. Other DNA sequences in the sample encode the same CDR3. The chain has TRDV1 and TRDJ1; 7 bases fit TRDD3. Assignment of the J gene here rests on matching the DNA to germline, because TCRdb gives none. Trimming cost V 1 base and J 3 bases; bases outside gene matches: 26. CDR1 and CDR2 from the germline V gene are TSWWSYY and QGS. This CDR3 spans 22 amino acids. DNA for the CDR3: TGTGCTCTTGGGGAACAAAGTCGATGGTTAGGTTCATACTGGGGATTACCCGATAAACTCATCTTT. Translation gives CALGEQSRWLGSYWGLPDKLIF.

This clone was counted between two and nine times. The protein in TCRdb stems from a much larger clone and differs at residue 16 from this DNA's translation, likely a read error; here the protein is translated from the DNA. V and J are TRDV2 and TRDJ3, with TRDD3 matching 9 bases. TCRdb gives no J gene; it was assigned here by matching the DNA to germline. The length of the CDR3 is 19 residues. Germline values: CDR1 GEAIGNYY, CDR2 EKD. CDR3 nucleotide sequence: TGTGCCTGTGACACGGTCTTGTCTGGGGGATCCTGGGACACCCGACGGATGTTTTTC. Encoded protein: CACDTVLSGGSWDTRRMFF.

This clone was found many times. The likely explanation is a read error, given a far larger clone one base away. The same CDR3 arises from other DNA sequences in this sample as well. The genes are TRAV38-2/DV8 and TRDJ1; 9 nucleotides match TRDD3. The germline gives CDR1 TSESDYY, CDR2 QEAYKQQN. J was trimmed by 2 bases and V by 2 bases; bases with no gene match: 28. This CDR3 has 23 residues. CDR3 protein: CAYRSKISFLDPTGGHGTDKLIF. The CDR3 DNA reads TGTGCTTATAGGAGTAAGATTTCCTTTCTAGACCCTACTGGGGGACACGGGACCGATAAACTCATCTTT.

About this clone: A far larger clone is off by one base, so a read error is likely. Other DNA sequences in the same sample also yield this CDR3. The chain uses TRDV1 and TRDJ1; the D call may be TRDD2 or TRDD3 (8 bases each). TCRdb offers no J gene call, so here the DNA was matched to germline to obtain one. The length of the CDR3 is 25 residues. In germline, CDR1 is TSWWSYY, CDR2 QGS. In DNA, the CDR3 is TGTGCCCTTGGGGAAGGGGACTTCCTACGTGACCCCTGGGGGAAGTCGACCCGAGGCACCGATAAACTCATCTTT. It is translated as CALGEGDFLRDPWGKSTRGTDKLIF.

This clone was counted at least ten times. TCRdb's entry gives the protein of a much larger clone, which mismatches this DNA's translation at residue 11, likely from a read error; the protein reported here is translated from the DNA. Other DNA sequences within the sample encode an identical CDR3. The gene calls are TRDV2 and TRDJ3, with 7 bases aligning to TRDD3. The CDR3 sequence is 18 residues long. CDR1 and CDR2 (germline): GEAIGNYY, EKD. The CDR3 loop is CACDTGDAHSRDTRQMFF. The CDR3 DNA reads TGTGCCTGTGACACGGGGGATGCCCACTCCAGGGACACCCGACAGATGTTTTTC.

In regard to this clone: The TCRdb protein comes from a much larger clone and disagrees with this DNA's translation at residue 10, likely due to a read error; the protein given here is derived from the DNA. The genes are TRDV2 and TRDJ1; D remains ambiguous. CDR3 length equals 16 residues. The V and J ends lost 0 bases and 2 bases respectively, with 15 bases between them. The germline gives CDR1 GEAIGNYY, CDR2 EKD. CDR3 protein: CACDTVLRTRTDKLIF. The CDR3 DNA reads TGTGCCTGTGACACCGTTCTCCGTACGAGGACCGATAAACTCATCTTT.

On this clone: This is likely an artifact of a read error, given a far larger clone one base away. The sample contains more than one DNA sequence encoding this CDR3. This chain uses TRDV1 with TRDJ1; TRDD3 matches 9 bases. TCRdb gives no J gene; it was assigned here by matching the DNA to germline. CDR3 length: 18 residues. Germline CDR1 and CDR2: TSWWSYY and QGS. The CDR3 loop reads CALGGTDGGYLYTDKLIF. The CDR3, as DNA: TGTGCCCTTGGGGGAACGGACGGGGGATACCTCTACACCGATAAACTCATCTTT.

This clone occurred a few times. TCRdb's protein for this DNA is that of a much larger clone and differs from the translation at residue 3, likely a read error; the protein shown is the DNA translation. This chain joins TRDV1 and TRDJ1; 7 bases map to TRDD2. The CDR3 is 15 amino acids. The germline V gene has CDR1 TSWWSYY and CDR2 QGS. The CDR3 region is CAIGAAFLFQGKLIF. As DNA, the CDR3 is TGTGCTATTGGGGCTGCCTTCCTGTTTCAGGGAAAACTCATCTTT.

Details on this clone: The protein TCRdb lists belongs to a much larger clone and differs from this DNA's translation at residue 11, which points to a read error; the protein shown is made from the DNA. The V and J genes are TRDV1 and TRDJ1; 8 bases align to TRDD3. As TCRdb names no J gene, one was assigned here on the basis of a DNA match to germline. This CDR3 is 18 amino acids long. Germline V gene lookup returns CDR1 TSWWSYY and CDR2 QGS. Trimming took 4 bases from V and 4 from J; bases not matched to a gene: 17. The CDR3 DNA is TGTGCTCTTGGGGGCGTCTCGCACTGGGGGGTACTTGGCGATAAACTCATCTTT. This translates into CALGGVSHWGVLGDKLIF.

In this sample, this clone turned up a few times. TCRdb's protein for this DNA is that of a much larger clone and differs from the translation at residue 13, likely a read error; the protein shown is the DNA translation. This rearrangement joins TRDV1 to TRDJ1; 9 positions agree with TRDD3. Here the J gene came from matching the DNA to germline, since TCRdb omits it. CDR1 and CDR2 from the germline V gene are TSWWSYY and QGS. This CDR3 contains 18 residues. The junction had 17 bases not matched to a gene; V was cut back by 0 bases and J by 9 bases. The DNA of the CDR3 is TGTGCTCTTGGGGAACTATCCGGGGGGATACTCCCAGCGCTCGAACTCATCTTT. It translates to CALGELSGGILPALELIF.

This clone was detected ten times or more. The protein recorded in TCRdb matches a much larger clone and deviates from this DNA's translation at residue 4, suggesting a read error; the protein here is obtained by translating the DNA. The gene calls are TRDV2 and TRDJ1; 9 nucleotides agree with TRDD3. This CDR3 comprises 18 residues. Germline CDR1 and CDR2: GEAIGNYY and EKD. This CDR3 reads CACGTLQDWGNNTDKLIF. The DNA for the CDR3 is TGTGCCTGTGGCACCCTACAGGACTGGGGGAACAACACCGATAAACTCATCTTT.

This clone is termed medium-sized. Other DNA sequences in this specimen translate into the identical CDR3. The chain recombines TRDV1 with TRDJ1; possible D gene TRDD2, 5 bases. Germline lookup yields CDR1 TSWWSYY and CDR2 QGS. The V and J ends lost 2 bases and 2 bases respectively, with 24 bases between them. The length of the CDR3 is 19 residues. This chain's CDR3 is CALGESGPPVVLQTDKLIF. In DNA, the CDR3 is TGTGCTCTTGGGGAATCGGGGCCCCCGGTCGTCCTTCAAACCGATAAACTCATCTTT.